The 32 T cell receptor beta chains below all came from one sample that was sequenced in a study of T cell responses to AZD1222 COVID-19 vaccine. The table came from immunoSEQ multiplex PCR; TCRdb's copy has only in-frame clones and leaves some out. Altogether 120,000 or so clones are present, 87% being singletons, with the ten largest covering 1% to 1.5%. The sequences come from peripheral blood, collected on day 0 of AZD1222 vaccination. These receptors originate from an adult in good health.

The rearrangement uses TRBV5-1 and TRBJ2-1, with D perhaps matching TRBD2 (6 bases). This CDR3 region has 13 residues. The germline V and J ends were trimmed by 6 bases and 4 bases, with 11 bases remaining between them. CDR1 is SGHRS, CDR2 YFSETQ, per germline. The CDR3 region is CASTPSGYNEQFF. CDR3 sequence (DNA): TGCGCCAGCACTCCAAGCGGGTACAATGAGCAGTTCTTC.

Here the CDR3 reads CASSPRQGTLNEQFF. The CDR3 DNA reads as TGTGCCAGCTCACCACGGCAGGGAACGCTCAATGAGCAGTTCTTC. This chain links TRBV18 with TRBJ2-1, with TRBD1 as a possible D gene (5 bases). CDR1 is KGHSH, CDR2 LQKENI, per germline. Trimming took 1 base from V and 6 from J, leaving 13 bases between them. CDR3 size: 15 residues.

The J gene is TRBJ2-7, the V gene TRBV27; 8 bases line up with TRBD2. Trimming removed 0 bases from V and 5 bases from J; junction bases left unmatched: 9. The CDR3 loop spans 16 amino acids. In germline, CDR1 is MNHEY, CDR2 SMNVEV (reference sequence). The CDR3 DNA reads TGTGCCAGCAGTTTATCTCCCGCGGGGGGCCCCAACGAGCAGTACTTC. It translates to CASSLSPAGGPNEQYF.

This chain uses TRBV19 with TRBJ2-2; no firm D call. Trimming took off 11 bases at V and 7 bases at J, with 17 bases between the two ends. Germline CDR1 reads LNHDA; CDR2 reads SQIVND (reference sequence). The CDR3 is 13 residues long. This CDR3 is CAAKRRAGGELFF. The CDR3 coding sequence is TGTGCCGCCAAGCGCCGGGCAGGCGGGGAGCTGTTTTTT.

The V gene is TRBV10-2, the J gene TRBJ1-6, with D possibly matching TRBD1 (5 bases). Trimming took 3 bases from V and 10 from J, leaving 10 bases between them. This CDR3 contains 13 residues. The germline V gene has CDR1 WSHSY and CDR2 SAAADI. This chain's CDR3 is CASSEQGESPLHF. In DNA form, the CDR3 reads TGCGCCAGCAGTGAACAAGGGGAATCACCCCTCCACTTT.

This clone was counted between two and nine times. V and J are TRBV6-8 and TRBJ1-5; no reliable D call. The CDR3 extends over 16 amino acids. Germline V gene sequence: CDR1 MNHGY, CDR2 SAAAGT. V was cut by 2 bases and J by 0 bases, with 11 bases left in between. CDR3 region: CASSYRDIHSNQPQHF. DNA for the CDR3: TGTGCCAGCAGTTACCGAGACATTCATAGCAATCAGCCCCAGCATTTT.

The gene calls are TRBV28 and TRBJ1-6; 8 bases are shared with TRBD1. Looked up from germline, CDR1 is MDHEN and CDR2 is SYDVKM. Trimming removed 3 bases from V and 9 bases from J; junction bases left unmatched: 1. The CDR3 contains 13 residues. The CDR3 DNA follows: TGTGCCAGCAGTTTGCAGGGGGCTTCACCCCTCCACTTT. This sequence encodes CASSLQGASPLHF.

The chain has TRBV7-8 and TRBJ1-5; 10 nucleotides match TRBD1. V was clipped by 5 bases and J by 1 base; unmatched bases: 8. CDR3 size: 17 residues. Germline CDR1 SGHVS, CDR2 FQNEAQ. CDR3 in DNA: TGTGCCAGCAGCCCGTCGTCGGACAGGGGGAGCAATCAGCCCCAGCATTTT. Translated, it gives CASSPSSDRGSNQPQHF.

V and J are TRBV7-9 and TRBJ2-5, with D unresolved. V lost 8 bases to trimming and J lost 4 bases, with 11 bases between them. This CDR3 has 12 amino acids. The germline gives CDR1 SEHNR, CDR2 FQNEAQ (reference sequence). CDR3 amino acids: CASSHGRETQYF. CDR3 coding DNA: TGTGCCAGCTCGCACGGCCGAGAGACCCAGTACTTC.

This chain links TRBV5-5 with TRBJ1-1; 7 bases align to TRBD1. The germline V gene encodes CDR1 SGHKS and CDR2 YYEKEE (reference sequence). V shed 4 bases, J shed 0 bases, and the junction held 6 bases outside the gene matches. The CDR3 loop spans 15 amino acids. This chain's CDR3 is CASSPPGTVNTEAFF. For the CDR3, the DNA is TGTGCCAGCAGCCCACCCGGGACAGTGAACACTGAAGCTTTCTTT.

The chain combines TRBV11-2 with TRBJ1-1; D is unresolved. The CDR3 consists of 15 residues. The germline V gene encodes CDR1 SGHAT and CDR2 FQNNGV. The V end lost 6 bases, the J end lost 0 bases, and 14 bases lay between the germline ends. CDR3 amino acids: CASSSDGYMNTEAFF. CDR3 DNA sequence: TGTGCCAGCAGTTCGGACGGCTACATGAACACTGAAGCTTTCTTT. The full variable domain, in which reference TRBV11-2 and TRBJ1-1 provide the parts outside the CDR3, is EAGVAQSPRYKIIEKRQSVAFWCNPISGHATLYWYQQILGQGPKLLIQFQNNGVVDDSQLPKDRFSAERLKGVDSTLKIQPAKLEDSAVYLCASSSDGYMNTEAFFGQGTRLTVV.

This chain links TRBV9 with TRBJ2-2; TRBD2 matches at 13 bases. Germline trimming cut 3 bases from V and 4 bases from J; bases unmatched to any gene: 9. The germline V gene has CDR1 SGDLS and CDR2 YYNGEE. The CDR3 runs to 18 residues. The CDR3 DNA sequence: TGTGCCAGCAGCGGCCCACTAGCGGGGGGGCCGGTCACCGGGGAGCTGTTTTTT. This translates into CASSGPLAGGPVTGELFF. Drawing the rest from reference TRBV9 and TRBJ2-2, the complete variable domain is DSGVTQTPKHLITATGQRVTLRCSPRSGDLSVYWYQQSLDQGLQFLIQYYNGEERAKGNILERFSAQQFPDLHSELNLSSLELGDSALYFCASSGPLAGGPVTGELFFGEGSRLTVL.

The chain is built from TRBV21-1 and TRBJ1-2; no DNA check was done on the table's D call, TRBD1. TRBV21-1 corresponds to a pseudogene. This CDR3 is 14 amino acids long. In DNA, the CDR3 is TGTGCCAGCAGCAAAGCGCTTTTAGGGGGAGGCTACACCTTC. Translating gives CASSKALLGGGYTF.

This clone showed up just once. The rearrangement links TRBV9 to TRBJ2-3, with TRBD1 matching over 9 bases. CDR1 SGDLS and CDR2 YYNGEE come from the germline V gene. J lost 0 bases, V lost 6 bases, and 2 bases had no gene match. The CDR3 runs 14 residues. DNA for the CDR3: TGTGCCAGCAAGGGGACAGGGAGCACAGATACGCAGTATTTT. Encoded protein: CASKGTGSTDTQYF.

The gene calls are TRBV15 and TRBJ2-7; possible D gene TRBD2, 5 bases. The CDR3 is 13 amino acids. Trimming took off 4 bases at V and 6 bases at J, with 13 bases between the two ends. The germline gives CDR1 LNHNV, CDR2 YYDKDF (reference sequence). The CDR3 region is CATSNGLTSEQYF. CDR3 DNA sequence: TGTGCCACCAGCAACGGACTGACGAGCGAGCAGTACTTC.

The rearrangement uses TRBV19 and TRBJ1-2, with TRBD1 identical over 10 bases. Germline values: CDR1 LNHDA, CDR2 SQIVND (reference sequence). The CDR3 runs to 13 residues. Losses at the gene ends were 8 bases for V and 6 bases for J; bases not matched to a gene: 6. CDR3 DNA: TGTGCCAGTGTGGACAGGGGGTTAAATGGCTACACCTTC. It encodes CASVDRGLNGYTF.

In its sample, this clone was seen once. The V gene is TRBV5-4, the J gene TRBJ1-2, with TRBD1 identical over 7 bases. V was clipped by 5 bases and J by 3 bases; unmatched bases: 4. The CDR3 length is 13 residues. Germline loops: CDR1 SGHNT, CDR2 YYREEE (reference sequence). The CDR3 nucleotides are TGTGCCAGCAGTAGGGACAGCCACTATGGCTACACCTTC. Protein product: CASSRDSHYGYTF.

V gene TRBV4-3 combines with J gene TRBJ1-2; the match to TRBD1 covers 10 bases. CDR3 length: 16 residues. V was clipped by 3 bases and J by 0 bases; unmatched bases: 4. Germline values: CDR1 LGHNA, CDR2 YSLEER. The CDR3: CASSHGTGDANYGYTF. CDR3 nucleotide sequence: TGCGCCAGCAGCCACGGGACAGGGGATGCTAACTATGGCTACACCTTC.

This chain connects TRBV11-1 to TRBJ1-1, with D hard to call. V lost 2 bases, J lost 1 base, and 8 bases lay in between. This CDR3 is built from 14 residues. CDR1 is SGHAT and CDR2 is FQDESV in the germline V gene (reference sequence). The CDR3 spells CASSLRWGNTEAFF. CDR3 bases: TGTGCCAGCAGCTTACGATGGGGGAACACTGAAGCTTTCTTT.

This clone occurred a few times. The chain links TRBV12-3 or TRBV12-4 to TRBJ2-7; 8 nucleotides agree with TRBD1. The length of the CDR3 is 13 residues. After removal of 7 bases from V and 7 bases from J, the junction contained 9 bases not matched to a gene. CDR3 residues: CASKASGGWEQYF. In DNA form, the CDR3 reads TGTGCCAGCAAGGCGTCAGGGGGCTGGGAGCAGTACTTC.

This clone was picked up a small number of times. The chain links TRBV10-3 to TRBJ2-7; D gene ambiguous. CDR1 and CDR2 from the germline V gene are ENHRY and SYGVKD. Trimming removed 0 bases from V and 9 bases from J, with 9 bases in between. The CDR3 spans 12 residues. The CDR3 spells CAISESKTGQYF. DNA of the CDR3: TGTGCCATCAGTGAGTCGAAGACGGGGCAGTACTTC.

The chain has TRBV29-1 and TRBJ1-1, with D unresolved. The CDR3 is 12 amino acids. The germline gives CDR1 SQVTM, CDR2 ANQGSEA. V was clipped by 6 bases and J by 1 base, with 9 bases between them. CDR3 coding DNA: TGCAGCGTATCCAATTGGAACACTGAAGCTTTCTTT. Its protein product is CSVSNWNTEAFF.

The chain recombines TRBV10-2 with TRBJ1-4; TRBD1 is a possible D gene (5 bases). CDR1 and CDR2 (germline): WSHSY, SAAADI. Deletions cut 6 bases from V and 3 bases from J, with 11 bases between. The CDR3 has 14 residues. CDR3 region: CASRSGLPNEKLFF. CDR3 coding DNA: TGCGCCAGCAGATCGGGACTCCCTAATGAAAAACTGTTTTTT.

Note on this clone: A much larger clone lies a single base off, so this may be a read error. The CDR3 loop is CASSQGGGGCSYEQYF. The DNA of the CDR3 is TGTGCCAGCAGCCAAGGAGGGGGGGGGTGCTCCTACGAGCAGTACTTC. This rearrangement joins TRBV3-1 (or the pseudogene TRBV3-2) to TRBJ2-7; D may be TRBD2 (7 bases). The CDR3 extends over 16 amino acids. The germline gives CDR1 LGHDT, CDR2 YNNKEL (reference sequence). Trimming cost V 1 base and J 0 bases, with 13 bases left between them.

This clone was seen a single time. The genes are TRBV7-9 and TRBJ2-1; unclear D gene. CDR1 is SEHNR, CDR2 FQNEAQ, per germline (reference sequence). V was shortened by 1 base and J by 10 bases, with 2 bases between the two germline ends. This CDR3 is built from 10 residues. Here the CDR3 DNA reads TGTGCCAGCAGCTTAGGGGAGCAGTTCTTC. This sequence encodes CASSLGEQFF.

This CDR3 reads CASSLGQGSYSPLHF. In nucleotides, the CDR3 is TGCGCCAGCAGCCTGGGACAGGGGTCGTATTCACCCCTCCACTTT. The V and J genes are TRBV5-1 and TRBJ1-6; the match to TRBD1 covers 10 bases. Per the germline V gene, CDR1 is SGHRS and CDR2 is YFSETQ. V gave up 4 bases and J gave up 8 bases; unmatched junction bases: 6. The CDR3 has 15 residues. Full variable domain (missing parts from reference TRBV5-1 and TRBJ1-6): KAGVTQTPRYLIKTRGQQVTLSCSPISGHRSVSWYQQTPGQGLQFLFEYFSETQRNKGNFPGRFSGRQFSNSRSEMNVSTLELGDSALYLCASSLGQGSYSPLHFGNGTRLTVT.

The chain couples TRBV11-2 to TRBJ2-7; a possible D gene is TRBD2 (6 bases). V was cut by 3 bases and J by 7 bases, with 13 bases left in between. This CDR3 is built from 13 residues. Germline CDR1 reads SGHAT; CDR2 reads FQNNGV. DNA of the CDR3: TGTGCCAGCAGCTTCAGTGGGGGAGGAGAGCAGTACTTC. This gives the protein CASSFSGGGEQYF.

The rearrangement uses TRBV9 and TRBJ1-6; possible D gene TRBD1, 5 bases. The germline CDR1 and CDR2 sequences are SGDLS and YYNGEE. This CDR3 has 17 amino acids. V was clipped by 3 bases and J by 4 bases, with 17 bases between them. Here the CDR3 reads CASSADPGISYNSPLHF. The CDR3 DNA follows: TGTGCCAGCAGCGCGGACCCAGGGATAAGTTATAATTCACCCCTCCACTTT.

The CDR3, as DNA: TGCGCCAGCAGTCAGGCAGGGGCAGATACGCAGTATTTT. Protein: CASSQAGADTQYF. The gene calls are TRBV4-1 and TRBJ2-3, with D perhaps matching TRBD1 (6 bases). This CDR3 region has 13 residues. From germline, CDR1 is MGHRA and CDR2 YSYEKL. Trimming removed 6 bases from V and 4 bases from J, with 11 bases in between.

This clone has just one count. The chain employs TRBV14 and TRBJ1-6, with D possibly TRBD1 on 6 matching bases. V lost 4 bases and J lost 7, with 14 bases in between. The CDR3 length is 15 residues. Per the germline V gene, CDR1 is SGHDN and CDR2 is FVKESK. CDR3: CASSPPGHLNSPLHF. CDR3 nucleotides: TGTGCCAGCAGCCCACCGGGACACTTGAATTCACCCCTCCACTTT.

The chain carries TRBV7-6 and TRBJ1-3; no firm D call. This CDR3 spans 15 amino acids. Germline V lookup: CDR1 SGHVS, CDR2 FNYEAQ. Trimming cost V 11 bases and J 4 bases, with 21 bases left between them. The CDR3 is CADTREVRTGNTIYF. DNA for the CDR3: TGTGCCGACACAAGGGAGGTGAGAACGGGAAACACCATATATTTT.

This clone appeared a few times. The rearrangement joins TRBV19 to TRBJ2-4; D uncertain. V was clipped by 4 bases and J by 0 bases, with 16 bases between them. This CDR3 comprises 17 residues. Germline lookup yields CDR1 LNHDA and CDR2 SQIVND (reference sequence). The CDR3 DNA sequence: TGTGCCAGTAGTACGACGACATATACTACAGCCAAAAACATTCAGTACTTC. Protein sequence: CASSTTTYTTAKNIQYF. Full variable domain (remainder filled in from reference TRBV19 and TRBJ2-4): DGGITQSPKYLFRKEGQNVTLSCEQNLNHDAMYWYRQDPGQGLRLIYYSQIVNDFQKGDIAEGYSVSREKKESFPLTVTSAQKNPTAFYLCASSTTTYTTAKNIQYFGAGTRLSVL.